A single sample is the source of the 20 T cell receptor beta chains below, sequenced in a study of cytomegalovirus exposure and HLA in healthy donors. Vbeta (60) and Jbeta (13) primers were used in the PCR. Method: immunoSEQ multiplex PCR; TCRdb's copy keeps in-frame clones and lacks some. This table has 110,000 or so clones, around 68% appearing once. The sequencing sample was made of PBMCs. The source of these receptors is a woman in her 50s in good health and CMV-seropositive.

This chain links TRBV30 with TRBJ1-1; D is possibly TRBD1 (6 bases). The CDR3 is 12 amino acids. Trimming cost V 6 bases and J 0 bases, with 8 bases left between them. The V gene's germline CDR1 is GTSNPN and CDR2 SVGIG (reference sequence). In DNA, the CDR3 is TGTGCCTGTGGACAGATGAACACTGAAGCTTTCTTT. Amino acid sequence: CACGQMNTEAFF. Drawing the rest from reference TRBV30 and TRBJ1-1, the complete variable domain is SQTIHQWPATLVQPVGSPLSLECTVEGTSNPNLYWYRQAAGRGLQLLFYSVGIGQISSEVPQNLSASRPQDRQFILSSKKLLLSDSGFYLCACGQMNTEAFFGQGTRLTVV.

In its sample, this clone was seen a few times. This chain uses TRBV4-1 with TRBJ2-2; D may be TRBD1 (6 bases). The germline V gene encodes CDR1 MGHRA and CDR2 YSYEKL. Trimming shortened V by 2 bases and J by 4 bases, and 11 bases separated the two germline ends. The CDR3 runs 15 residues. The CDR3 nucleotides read TGCGCCAGCAGCCAACGGACAGATCCCACCGGGGAGCTGTTTTTT. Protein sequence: CASSQRTDPTGELFF.

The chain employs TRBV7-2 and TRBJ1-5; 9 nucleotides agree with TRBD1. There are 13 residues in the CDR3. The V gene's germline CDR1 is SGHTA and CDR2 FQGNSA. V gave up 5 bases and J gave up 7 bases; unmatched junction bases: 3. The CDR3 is CASSRDRDQPQHF. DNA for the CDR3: TGTGCCAGCAGCCGGGACAGGGACCAGCCCCAGCATTTT.

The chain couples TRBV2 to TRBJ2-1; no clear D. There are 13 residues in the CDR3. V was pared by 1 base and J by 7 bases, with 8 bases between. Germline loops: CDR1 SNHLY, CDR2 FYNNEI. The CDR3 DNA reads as TGTGCCAGCAGTGAAGGAGGAAGGAATGAGCAGTTCTTC. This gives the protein CASSEGGRNEQFF.

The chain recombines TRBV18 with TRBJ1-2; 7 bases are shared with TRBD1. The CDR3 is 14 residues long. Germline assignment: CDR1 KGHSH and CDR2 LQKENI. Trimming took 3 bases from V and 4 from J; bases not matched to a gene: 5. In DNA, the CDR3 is TGTGCCAGCTCACCCGAGGGACAGATCTATGGCTACACCTTC. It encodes CASSPEGQIYGYTF.

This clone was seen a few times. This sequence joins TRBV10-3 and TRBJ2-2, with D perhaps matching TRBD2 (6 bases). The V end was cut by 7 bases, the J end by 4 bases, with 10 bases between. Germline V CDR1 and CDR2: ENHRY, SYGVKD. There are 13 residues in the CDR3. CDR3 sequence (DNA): TGTGCCATCACGCCCGGGGGCACCGGGGAGCTGTTTTTT. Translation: CAITPGGTGELFF.

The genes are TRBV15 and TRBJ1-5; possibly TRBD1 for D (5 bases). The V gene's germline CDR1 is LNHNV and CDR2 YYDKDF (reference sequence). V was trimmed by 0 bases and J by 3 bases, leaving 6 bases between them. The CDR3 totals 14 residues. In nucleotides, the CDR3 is TGTGCCACCAGCAGAGAGGACACCAATCAGCCCCAGCATTTT. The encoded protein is CATSREDTNQPQHF. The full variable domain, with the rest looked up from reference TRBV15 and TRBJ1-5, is DAMVIQNPRYQVTQFGKPVTLSCSQTLNHNVMYWYQQKSSQAPKLLFHYYDKDFNNEADTPDNFQSRRPNTSFCFLDIRSPGLGDTAMYLCATSREDTNQPQHFGDGTRLSIL.

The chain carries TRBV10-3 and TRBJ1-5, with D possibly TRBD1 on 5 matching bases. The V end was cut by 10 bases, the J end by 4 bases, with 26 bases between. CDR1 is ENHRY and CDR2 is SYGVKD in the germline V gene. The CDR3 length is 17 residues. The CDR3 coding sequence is TGTGCCACGTCCGCATCCCGGGGGGGAGTGGGGAATCAGCCCCAGCATTTT. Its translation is CATSASRGGVGNQPQHF.

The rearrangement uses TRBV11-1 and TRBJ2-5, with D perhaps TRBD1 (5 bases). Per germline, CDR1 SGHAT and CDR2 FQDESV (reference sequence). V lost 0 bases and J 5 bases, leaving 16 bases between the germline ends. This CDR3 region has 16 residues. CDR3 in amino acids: CASSLAATATSETQYF. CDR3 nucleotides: TGTGCCAGCAGCTTAGCCGCGACAGCGACGTCGGAGACCCAGTACTTC.

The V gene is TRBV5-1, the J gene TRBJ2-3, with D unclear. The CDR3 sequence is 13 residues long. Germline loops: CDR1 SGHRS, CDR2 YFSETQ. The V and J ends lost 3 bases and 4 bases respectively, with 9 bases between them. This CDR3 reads CASSYAGPDTQYF. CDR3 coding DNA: TGCGCCAGCAGCTATGCAGGCCCAGATACGCAGTATTTT.

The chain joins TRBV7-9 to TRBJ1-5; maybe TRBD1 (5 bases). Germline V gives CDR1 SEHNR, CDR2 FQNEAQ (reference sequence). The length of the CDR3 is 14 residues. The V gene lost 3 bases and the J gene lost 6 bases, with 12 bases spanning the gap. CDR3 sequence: CASSLEGVGQPQHF. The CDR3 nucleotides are TGTGCCAGCAGCTTGGAAGGGGTAGGTCAGCCCCAGCATTTT.

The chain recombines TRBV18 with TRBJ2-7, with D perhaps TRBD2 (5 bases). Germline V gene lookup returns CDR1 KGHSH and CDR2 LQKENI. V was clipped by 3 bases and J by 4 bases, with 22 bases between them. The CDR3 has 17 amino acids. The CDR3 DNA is TGTGCCAGCTCACCTAGCAGGTACCCGGGAAATGATTACGAGCAGTACTTC. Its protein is CASSPSRYPGNDYEQYF.

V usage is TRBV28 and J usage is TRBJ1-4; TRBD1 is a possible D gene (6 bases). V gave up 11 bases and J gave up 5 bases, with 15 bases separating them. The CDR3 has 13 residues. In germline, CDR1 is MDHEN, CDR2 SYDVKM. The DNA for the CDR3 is TGTGCCGGGTCCACAGGGCGAAATGAAAAACTGTTTTTT. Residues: CAGSTGRNEKLFF. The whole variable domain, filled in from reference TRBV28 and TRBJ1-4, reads DVKVTQSSRYLVKRTGEKVFLECVQDMDHENMFWYRQDPGLGLRLIYFSYDVKMKEKGDIPEGYSVSREKKERFSLILESASTNQTSMYLCAGSTGRNEKLFFGSGTQLSVL.

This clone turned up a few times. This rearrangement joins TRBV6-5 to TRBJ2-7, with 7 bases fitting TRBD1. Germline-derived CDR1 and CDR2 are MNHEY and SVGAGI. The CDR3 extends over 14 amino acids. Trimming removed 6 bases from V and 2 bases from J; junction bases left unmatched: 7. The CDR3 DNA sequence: TGTGCCAGCAGCCTCAGACAGGGCGCCTACGAGCAGTACTTC. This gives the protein CASSLRQGAYEQYF.

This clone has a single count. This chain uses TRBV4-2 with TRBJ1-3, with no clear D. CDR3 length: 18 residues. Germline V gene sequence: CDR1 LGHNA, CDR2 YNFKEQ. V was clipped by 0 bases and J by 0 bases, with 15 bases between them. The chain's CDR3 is CASSQDQAAIFSGNTIYF. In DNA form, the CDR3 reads TGTGCCAGCAGCCAAGACCAGGCAGCAATCTTCTCTGGAAACACCATATATTTT.

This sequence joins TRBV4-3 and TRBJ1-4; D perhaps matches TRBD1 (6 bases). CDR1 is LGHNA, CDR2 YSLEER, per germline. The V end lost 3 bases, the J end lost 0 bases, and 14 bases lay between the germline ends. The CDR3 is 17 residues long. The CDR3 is CASSQKGTPATNEKLFF. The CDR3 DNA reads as TGCGCCAGCAGCCAGAAAGGGACACCAGCAACTAATGAAAAACTGTTTTTT.

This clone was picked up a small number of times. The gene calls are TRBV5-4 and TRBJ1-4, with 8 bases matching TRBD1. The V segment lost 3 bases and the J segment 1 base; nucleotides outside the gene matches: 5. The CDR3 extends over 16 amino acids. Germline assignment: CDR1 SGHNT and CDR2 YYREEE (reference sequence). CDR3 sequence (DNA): TGTGCCAGCAGCTCATCACAGGGGGTAACTAATGAAAAACTGTTTTTT. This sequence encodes CASSSSQGVTNEKLFF. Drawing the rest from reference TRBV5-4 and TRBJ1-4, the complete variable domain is ETGVTQSPTHLIKTRGQQVTLRCSSQSGHNTVSWYQQALGQGPQFIFQYYREEENGRGNFPPRFSGLQFPNYSSELNVNALELDDSALYLCASSSSQGVTNEKLFFGSGTQLSVL.

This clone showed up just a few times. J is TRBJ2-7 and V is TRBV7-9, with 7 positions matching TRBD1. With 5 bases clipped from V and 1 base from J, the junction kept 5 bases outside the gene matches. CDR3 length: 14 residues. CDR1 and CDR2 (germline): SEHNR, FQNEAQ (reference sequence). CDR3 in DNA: TGTGCCAGCAGCCCCCCGACAGGGTCCTACGAGCAGTACTTC. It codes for CASSPPTGSYEQYF.

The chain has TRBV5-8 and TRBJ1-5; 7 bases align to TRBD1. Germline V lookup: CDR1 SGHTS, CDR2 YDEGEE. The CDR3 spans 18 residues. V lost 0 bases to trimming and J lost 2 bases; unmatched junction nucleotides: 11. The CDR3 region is CASSLGSETGVGNQPQHF. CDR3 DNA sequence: TGTGCCAGCAGCTTGGGGTCTGAAACAGGGGTCGGCAATCAGCCCCAGCATTTT. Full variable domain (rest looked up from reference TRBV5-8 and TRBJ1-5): EAGVTQSPTHLIKTRGQQATLRCSPISGHTSVYWYQQALGLGLQFLLWYDEGEERNRGNFPPRFSGRQFPNYSSELNVNALELEDSALYLCASSLGSETGVGNQPQHFGDGTRLSIL.

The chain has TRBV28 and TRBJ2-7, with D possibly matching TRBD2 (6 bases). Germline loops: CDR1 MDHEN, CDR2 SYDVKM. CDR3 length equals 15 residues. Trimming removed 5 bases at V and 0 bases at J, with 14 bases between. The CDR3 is CASSVRDSRSYEQYF. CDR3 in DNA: TGTGCCAGCAGTGTCCGGGACTCCCGCTCCTACGAGCAGTACTTC.